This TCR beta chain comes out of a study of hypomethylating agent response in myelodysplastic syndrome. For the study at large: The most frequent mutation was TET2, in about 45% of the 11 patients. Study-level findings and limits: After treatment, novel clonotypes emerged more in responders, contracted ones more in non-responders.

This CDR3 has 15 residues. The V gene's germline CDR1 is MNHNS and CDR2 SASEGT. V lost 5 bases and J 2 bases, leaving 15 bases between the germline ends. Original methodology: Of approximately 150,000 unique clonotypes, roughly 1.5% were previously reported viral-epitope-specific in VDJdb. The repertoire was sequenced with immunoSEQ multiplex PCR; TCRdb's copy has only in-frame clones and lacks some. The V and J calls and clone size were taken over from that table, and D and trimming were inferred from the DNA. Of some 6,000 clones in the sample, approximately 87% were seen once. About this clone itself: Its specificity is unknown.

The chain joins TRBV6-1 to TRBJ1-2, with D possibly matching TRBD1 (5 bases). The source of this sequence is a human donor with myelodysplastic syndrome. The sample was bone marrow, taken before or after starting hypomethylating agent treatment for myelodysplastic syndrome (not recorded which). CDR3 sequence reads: CASSFGSGGNYGYTF. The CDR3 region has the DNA TGTGCCAGCAGTTTTGGTTCCGGGGGGAACTATGGCTACACCTTC.